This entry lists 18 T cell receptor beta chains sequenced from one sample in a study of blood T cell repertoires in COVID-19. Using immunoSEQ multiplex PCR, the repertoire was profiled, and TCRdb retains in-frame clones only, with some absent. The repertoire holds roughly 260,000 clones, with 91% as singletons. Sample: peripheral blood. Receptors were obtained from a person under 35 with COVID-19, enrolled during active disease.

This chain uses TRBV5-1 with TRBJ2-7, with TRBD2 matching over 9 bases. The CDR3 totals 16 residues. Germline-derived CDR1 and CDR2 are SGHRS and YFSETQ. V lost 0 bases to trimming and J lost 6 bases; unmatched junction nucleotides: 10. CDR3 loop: CASSLEGGRAYFEQYF. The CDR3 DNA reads TGCGCCAGCAGCTTGGAGGGCGGGAGGGCCTATTTCGAGCAGTACTTC.

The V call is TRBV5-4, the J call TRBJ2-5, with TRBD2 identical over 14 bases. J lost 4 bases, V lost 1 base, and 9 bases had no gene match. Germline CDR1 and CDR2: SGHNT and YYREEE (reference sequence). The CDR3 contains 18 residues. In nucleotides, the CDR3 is TGTGCCAGCAGCTTGAGAGGTTCGACTAGCGGGAGGGGAGAGACCCAGTACTTC. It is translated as CASSLRGSTSGRGETQYF.

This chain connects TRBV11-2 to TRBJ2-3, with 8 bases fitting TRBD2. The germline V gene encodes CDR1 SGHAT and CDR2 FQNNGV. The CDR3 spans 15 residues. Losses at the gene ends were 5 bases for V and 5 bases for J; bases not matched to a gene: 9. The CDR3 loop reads CASSIRGGVEDTQYF. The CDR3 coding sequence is TGTGCCAGCAGCATCCGGGGGGGAGTGGAAGATACGCAGTATTTT.

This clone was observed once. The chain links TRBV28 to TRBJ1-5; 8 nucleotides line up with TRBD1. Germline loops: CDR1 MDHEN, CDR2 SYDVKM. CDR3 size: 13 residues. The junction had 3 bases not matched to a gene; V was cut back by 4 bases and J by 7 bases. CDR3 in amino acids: CASSSTGVQPQHF. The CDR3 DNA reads TGTGCCAGCAGTTCGACAGGGGTCCAGCCCCAGCATTTT. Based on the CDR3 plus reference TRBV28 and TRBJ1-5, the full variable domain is DVKVTQSSRYLVKRTGEKVFLECVQDMDHENMFWYRQDPGLGLRLIYFSYDVKMKEKGDIPEGYSVSREKKERFSLILESASTNQTSMYLCASSSTGVQPQHFGDGTRLSIL.

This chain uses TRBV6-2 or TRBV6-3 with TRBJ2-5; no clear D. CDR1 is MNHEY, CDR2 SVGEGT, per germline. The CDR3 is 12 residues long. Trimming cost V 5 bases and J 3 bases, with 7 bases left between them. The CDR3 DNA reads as TGTGCCAGCAGTCCCGCGGAAGAGACCCAGTACTTC. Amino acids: CASSPAEETQYF.

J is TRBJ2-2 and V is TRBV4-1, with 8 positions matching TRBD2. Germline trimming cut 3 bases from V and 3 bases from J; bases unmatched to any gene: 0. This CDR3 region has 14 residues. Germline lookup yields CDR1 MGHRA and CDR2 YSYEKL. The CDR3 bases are TGCGCCAGCAGCCACGGGAGGGACACCGGGGAGCTGTTTTTT. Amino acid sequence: CASSHGRDTGELFF.

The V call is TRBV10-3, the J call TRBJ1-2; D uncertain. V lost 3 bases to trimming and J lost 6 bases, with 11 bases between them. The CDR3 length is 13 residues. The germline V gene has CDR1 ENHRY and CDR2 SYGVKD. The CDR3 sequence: CAISDTQSHGYTF. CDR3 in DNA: TGTGCCATCAGTGACACCCAAAGCCATGGCTACACCTTC.

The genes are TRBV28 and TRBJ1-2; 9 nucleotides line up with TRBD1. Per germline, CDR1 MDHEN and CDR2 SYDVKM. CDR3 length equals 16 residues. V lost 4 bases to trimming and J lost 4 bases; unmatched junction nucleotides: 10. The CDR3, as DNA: TGTGCCAGCAGTTATTTGGACAGGGGATCCCTCTATGGCTACACCTTC. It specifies CASSYLDRGSLYGYTF.

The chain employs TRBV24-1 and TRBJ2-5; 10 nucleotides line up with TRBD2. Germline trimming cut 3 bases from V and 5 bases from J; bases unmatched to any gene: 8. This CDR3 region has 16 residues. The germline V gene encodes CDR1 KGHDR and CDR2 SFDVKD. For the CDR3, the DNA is TGTGCCACCAGTGATCCTTCTAGCGGGAGCTTTGAGACCCAGTACTTC. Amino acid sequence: CATSDPSSGSFETQYF.

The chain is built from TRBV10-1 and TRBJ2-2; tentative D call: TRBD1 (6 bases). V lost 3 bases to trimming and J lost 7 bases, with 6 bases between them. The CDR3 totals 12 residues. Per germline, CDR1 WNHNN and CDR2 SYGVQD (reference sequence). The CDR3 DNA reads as TGCGCCAGCAGTGAAGGGGGCGGGGAGCTGTTTTTT. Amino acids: CASSEGGGELFF.

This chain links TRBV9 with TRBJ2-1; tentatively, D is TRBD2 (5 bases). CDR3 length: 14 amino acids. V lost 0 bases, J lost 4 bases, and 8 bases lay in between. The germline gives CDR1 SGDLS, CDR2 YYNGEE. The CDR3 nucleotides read TGTGCCAGCAGCGTAGCCGGACTGTACAATGAGCAGTTCTTC. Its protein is CASSVAGLYNEQFF.

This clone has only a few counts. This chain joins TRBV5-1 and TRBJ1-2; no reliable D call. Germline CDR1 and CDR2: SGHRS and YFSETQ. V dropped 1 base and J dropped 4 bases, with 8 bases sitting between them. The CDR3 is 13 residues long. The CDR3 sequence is CASSLSQFYGYTF. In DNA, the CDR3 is TGCGCCAGCAGCTTGTCCCAGTTCTATGGCTACACCTTC.

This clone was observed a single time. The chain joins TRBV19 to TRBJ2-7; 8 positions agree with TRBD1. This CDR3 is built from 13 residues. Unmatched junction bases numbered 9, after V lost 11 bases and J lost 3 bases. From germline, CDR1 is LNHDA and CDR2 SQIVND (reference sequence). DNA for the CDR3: TGTGCCGTTGGAGAGGGACAGGTCTACGAGCAGTACTTC. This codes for CAVGEGQVYEQYF.

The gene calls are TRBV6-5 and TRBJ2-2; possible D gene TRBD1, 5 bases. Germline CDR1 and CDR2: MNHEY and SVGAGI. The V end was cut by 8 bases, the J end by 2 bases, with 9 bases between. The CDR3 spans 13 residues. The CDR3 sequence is CASGRVNTGELFF. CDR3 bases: TGTGCCAGCGGCAGGGTTAACACCGGGGAGCTGTTTTTT.

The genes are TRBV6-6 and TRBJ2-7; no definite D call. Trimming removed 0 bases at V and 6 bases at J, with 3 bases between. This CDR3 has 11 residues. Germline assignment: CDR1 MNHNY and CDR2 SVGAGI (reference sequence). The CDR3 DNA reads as TGTGCCAGCAGTTACTCGAGCGAGCAGTACTTC. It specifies CASSYSSEQYF.

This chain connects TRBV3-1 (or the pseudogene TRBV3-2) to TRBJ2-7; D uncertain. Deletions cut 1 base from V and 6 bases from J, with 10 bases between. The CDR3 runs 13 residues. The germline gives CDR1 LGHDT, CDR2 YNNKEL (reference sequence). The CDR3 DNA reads TGTGCCAGCAGCCAAGGAGGCGGTGTCGAGCAGTACTTC. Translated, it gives CASSQGGGVEQYF.

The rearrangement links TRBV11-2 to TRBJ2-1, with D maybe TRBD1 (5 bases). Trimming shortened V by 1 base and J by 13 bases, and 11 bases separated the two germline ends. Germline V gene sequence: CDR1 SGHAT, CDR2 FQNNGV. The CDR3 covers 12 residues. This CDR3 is CASSLAAGLQFF. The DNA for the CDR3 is TGTGCCAGCAGCTTAGCTGCAGGGCTACAGTTCTTC. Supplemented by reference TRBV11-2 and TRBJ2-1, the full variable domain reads EAGVAQSPRYKIIEKRQSVAFWCNPISGHATLYWYQQILGQGPKLLIQFQNNGVVDDSQLPKDRFSAERLKGVDSTLKIQPAKLEDSAVYLCASSLAAGLQFFGPGTRLTVL.

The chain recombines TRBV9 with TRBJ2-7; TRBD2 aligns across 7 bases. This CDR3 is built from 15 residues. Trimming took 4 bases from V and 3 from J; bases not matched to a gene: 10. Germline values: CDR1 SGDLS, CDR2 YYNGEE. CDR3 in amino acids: CASSPSGAEVYEQYF. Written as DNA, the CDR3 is TGTGCCAGCAGCCCGAGCGGGGCGGAAGTCTACGAGCAGTACTTC.